A selection of T cell receptor beta chains follows, all from one sample in a study of OX40 agonist ivuxolimab in advanced cancers. Clones were read by immunoSEQ multiplex PCR, and TCRdb kept only the in-frame ones, dropping some. Found here are 30,000 to 40,000 clones, roughly four fifths of them singletons; the top ten hold about 20%. Here the sequenced sample was CD4+ or CD8+ T cells sorted from blood, taken in a trial of the OX40 agonist ivuxolimab. These receptors were obtained from an adult with an advanced solid tumor such as melanoma, head and neck, liver or kidney cancer. Each CDR3 is given with its conserved first and last residue. The order of the fields is CDR3 length, clone size, D gene, J gene, V gene, CDR3 protein, CDR3 DNA. A D gene is named only where the DNA matches it firmly. A row's size may be missing; if present it is once, few, many or a size class.

len: 15; abundance: NA; d_gene: NA; j_gene: TRBJ1-5; v_gene: TRBV4-3; CDR3aa: CASSQVIGSNQPQHF; CDR3nt: TGCGCCAGCAGCCAGGTAATTGGGAGCAATCAGCCCCAGCATTTT
len: 15; abundance: NA; d_gene: NA; j_gene: TRBJ1-5; v_gene: TRBV11-3; CDR3aa: CASSTTGINNQPQHF; CDR3nt: TGTGCCAGCAGTACAACCGGGATCAACAATCAGCCCCAGCATTTT
len: 15; abundance: NA; d_gene: NA; j_gene: TRBJ2-2; v_gene: TRBV15; CDR3aa: CATSVGQPNTGELFF; CDR3nt: TGTGCCACCAGCGTAGGACAGCCTAACACCGGGGAGCTGTTTTTT
len: 16; abundance: NA; d_gene: NA; j_gene: TRBJ2-1; v_gene: TRBV7-6; CDR3aa: CASSREAGIVANEQFF; CDR3nt: TGTGCCAGCAGCCGAGAGGCGGGTATTGTAGCCAATGAGCAGTTCTTC
len: 18; abundance: NA; d_gene: TRBD1; j_gene: TRBJ2-7; v_gene: TRBV28; CDR3aa: CASRTGTGRRSSSYEQYF; CDR3nt: TGTGCCAGCAGAACCGGGACAGGTCGGCGAAGTTCCTCCTACGAGCAGTACTTC
len: 14; abundance: NA; d_gene: TRBD1; j_gene: TRBJ1-1; v_gene: TRBV15; CDR3aa: CATSRGYYRGEAFF; CDR3nt: TGTGCCACCAGCAGAGGTTACTACAGGGGAGAAGCTTTCTTT
len: 11; abundance: NA; d_gene: NA; j_gene: TRBJ2-5; v_gene: TRBV20-1; CDR3aa: CSARALRTQYF; CDR3nt: TGCAGTGCTAGAGCTTTGCGGACCCAGTACTTC
len: 15; abundance: once; d_gene: NA; j_gene: TRBJ2-7; v_gene: TRBV7-9; CDR3aa: CASSLWDRGIGEQYF; CDR3nt: TGTGCCAGCAGCTTATGGGACCGGGGGATAGGCGAGCAGTACTTC
len: 16; abundance: NA; d_gene: NA; j_gene: TRBJ2-3; v_gene: TRBV7-8; CDR3aa: CASRPRRGRGSDTQYF; CDR3nt: TGTGCCAGCAGACCACGACGGGGCCGGGGCTCAGATACGCAGTATTTT
len: 14; abundance: NA; d_gene: TRBD1; j_gene: TRBJ2-7; v_gene: TRBV5-1; CDR3aa: CASSSWDRSYEQYF; CDR3nt: TGCGCCAGCAGTTCTTGGGACAGGTCTTACGAGCAGTACTTC
len: 14; abundance: NA; d_gene: TRBD1; j_gene: TRBJ2-1; v_gene: TRBV7-2; CDR3aa: CASSSSGTGNEQFF; CDR3nt: TGTGCCAGCAGCTCCTCCGGGACAGGCAATGAGCAGTTCTTC
len: 20; abundance: NA; d_gene: TRBD1; j_gene: TRBJ1-3; v_gene: TRBV4-1; CDR3aa: CASSQGDYFLTGGTGNTIYF; CDR3nt: TGCGCCAGCAGCCAAGGTGACTACTTTCTGACAGGGGGCACTGGAAACACCATATATTTT
len: 13; abundance: NA; d_gene: NA; j_gene: TRBJ1-4; v_gene: TRBV27; CDR3aa: CASSFRTNEKLFF; CDR3nt: TGTGCCAGCAGTTTCAGAACTAATGAAAAACTGTTTTTT
len: 17; abundance: NA; d_gene: TRBD2; j_gene: TRBJ2-1; v_gene: TRBV9; CDR3aa: CASSVETSEYSHNEQFF; CDR3nt: TGTGCCAGCAGCGTCGAAACTAGCGAATACTCCCACAATGAGCAGTTCTTC
len: 13; abundance: NA; d_gene: NA; j_gene: TRBJ1-1; v_gene: TRBV19; CDR3aa: CATNRRMNTEAFF; CDR3nt: TGTGCCACTAACAGGCGCATGAACACTGAAGCTTTCTTT
len: 13; abundance: NA; d_gene: NA; j_gene: TRBJ1-4; v_gene: TRBV7-8; CDR3aa: CASSLPGSSKLFF; CDR3nt: TGTGCCAGCAGCCTACCCGGGAGCTCAAAACTGTTTTTT
len: 14; abundance: few; d_gene: NA; j_gene: TRBJ2-1; v_gene: TRBV21-1; CDR3aa: CAIMGTPSYNEQFF; CDR3nt: TGTGCCATCATGGGGACGCCTTCCTACAATGAGCAGTTCTTC